The 17 T cell receptor beta chains in this list originate from one sample, sequenced in a study of a mutant IDH1 vaccine in newly diagnosed glioma. Specified time point: baseline, week 1 (first vaccination visit). The treatment was: pre-vaccination baseline after standard-of-care therapy. Some clones are missing from TCRdb's copy, which holds only in-frame ones; the method was immunoSEQ multiplex PCR. The repertoire holds around 92,000 clones, with roughly 89% as singletons. Sequenced here: PBMCs, sampled from a glioma patient treated with radiotherapy, temozolomide or both. These TCRs come from a woman between 50 and 59 years old with glioma.

The chain is built from TRBV18 and TRBJ1-5; TRBD1 agrees at 7 bases. CDR1 is KGHSH, CDR2 LQKENI, per germline. The CDR3 spans 14 residues. The V and J ends lost 6 bases and 0 bases, in that order; junction bases with no gene match: 2. The CDR3 here is CASSGQYSNQPQHF. Written as DNA, the CDR3 is TGTGCCAGCTCGGGACAGTATAGCAATCAGCCCCAGCATTTT.

This chain links TRBV18 with TRBJ1-3; no reliable D call. Per the germline V gene, CDR1 is KGHSH and CDR2 is LQKENI. The V end lost 7 bases, the J end lost 0 bases, and 13 bases lay between the germline ends. The CDR3 loop spans 15 amino acids. CDR3 region: CASYGQPISGNTIYF. The CDR3 DNA sequence: TGTGCCAGCTACGGTCAGCCTATCTCTGGAAACACCATATATTTT.

V and J are TRBV5-1 and TRBJ1-1, with D maybe TRBD1 (6 bases). The CDR3 runs to 14 residues. V dropped 4 bases and J dropped 1 base, with 11 bases sitting between them. Per germline, CDR1 SGHRS and CDR2 YFSETQ. CDR3 protein: CASSAGHSNTEAFF. CDR3 nucleotides: TGCGCCAGCAGCGCGGGACACTCGAACACTGAAGCTTTCTTT.

The chain recombines TRBV19 with TRBJ2-5; D not certain. This CDR3 contains 14 residues. Germline CDR1 is LNHDA and CDR2 is SQIVND (reference sequence). V was shortened by 6 bases and J by 1 base, with 12 bases between the two germline ends. The CDR3 nucleotides are TGTGCCAGTAGGGTGTCCCACACCCAAGAGACCCAGTACTTC. Protein sequence: CASRVSHTQETQYF.

This chain connects TRBV9 to TRBJ1-5, with a tentative D call TRBD1 (5 bases). Per germline, CDR1 SGDLS and CDR2 YYNGEE. Trimming cost V 5 bases and J 4 bases, with 13 bases left between them. This CDR3 is 14 amino acids long. CDR3 bases: TGTGCCAGCAGTGGGACGGCCAGTAATCAGCCCCAGCATTTT. Translation: CASSGTASNQPQHF.

J is TRBJ2-5 and V is TRBV28, with TRBD2 identical over 7 bases. CDR3 length: 12 residues. Germline V lookup: CDR1 MDHEN, CDR2 SYDVKM. After removal of 7 bases from V and 4 bases from J, the junction contained 3 bases not matched to a gene. The CDR3 sequence is CASKRGGETQYF. The CDR3 region has the DNA TGTGCCAGCAAGCGGGGTGGAGAGACCCAGTACTTC.

The chain links TRBV30 to TRBJ2-1; TRBD2 matches at 12 bases. CDR1 GTSNPN and CDR2 SVGIG come from the germline V gene (reference sequence). The CDR3 has 17 amino acids. Trimming took 7 bases from V and 0 from J; bases not matched to a gene: 10. The CDR3 protein is CALGTSGSVSSYNEQFF. DNA of the CDR3: TGTGCCTTAGGGACTAGCGGGTCAGTGAGCTCCTACAATGAGCAGTTCTTC.

This chain joins TRBV6-6 and TRBJ2-5; D not resolved. Trimming shortened V by 0 bases and J by 7 bases, and 12 bases separated the two germline ends. From germline, CDR1 is MNHNY and CDR2 SVGAGI (reference sequence). The CDR3 covers 14 residues. The CDR3 is CASSYSRTVGTQYF. CDR3 DNA sequence: TGTGCCAGCAGTTACTCACGAACAGTAGGGACCCAGTACTTC.

The CDR3 region has the DNA TGTGCCAGCAGTCCGTACCGACAGGGGACTGGGGCCAACGTCCTGACTTTC. As protein: CASSPYRQGTGANVLTF. The chain is built from TRBV6-4 and TRBJ2-6; 8 nucleotides align to TRBD1. Germline V gene sequence: CDR1 MRHNA, CDR2 SNTAGT. The CDR3 length is 17 residues. V was pared by 5 bases and J by 2 bases, with 8 bases of the junction left unmatched.

The chain couples TRBV9 to TRBJ2-1; 7 bases agree with TRBD2. V gave up 4 bases and J gave up 0 bases; unmatched junction bases: 7. Per the germline V gene, CDR1 is SGDLS and CDR2 is YYNGEE. The CDR3 is made up of 16 amino acids. The DNA for the CDR3 is TGTGCCAGCAGCTTAGAAGGCGGGAGCTCCTACAATGAGCAGTTCTTC. It codes for CASSLEGGSSYNEQFF. Combining the CDR3 with reference TRBV9 and TRBJ2-1 gives the whole variable domain DSGVTQTPKHLITATGQRVTLRCSPRSGDLSVYWYQQSLDQGLQFLIQYYNGEERAKGNILERFSAQQFPDLHSELNLSSLELGDSALYFCASSLEGGSSYNEQFFGPGTRLTVL.

CDR3 region: CASSSTSDSYNEQFF. The DNA for the CDR3 is TGTGCCAGCAGTTCCACTAGCGACTCCTACAATGAGCAGTTCTTC. This sequence joins TRBV13 and TRBJ2-1; 7 nucleotides agree with TRBD2. This CDR3 comprises 15 residues. Germline loops: CDR1 PRHDT, CDR2 FYEKMQ (reference sequence). With 6 bases clipped from V and 0 bases from J, the junction kept 5 bases outside the gene matches.

This chain connects TRBV15 to TRBJ2-5; D is perhaps TRBD2 (5 bases). The CDR3 loop spans 15 amino acids. CDR1 is LNHNV and CDR2 is YYDKDF in the germline V gene (reference sequence). The ends were cut back, 3 bases at V and 5 bases at J, with 16 bases in the middle. The CDR3 here is CATSSHQSRRETQYF. The CDR3 DNA follows: TGTGCCACCAGCAGCCATCAGAGTAGGAGGGAGACCCAGTACTTC.

The chain couples TRBV28 to TRBJ1-4, with a possible D match to TRBD1 (6 bases). V lost 6 bases and J 7 bases, leaving 15 bases between the germline ends. The CDR3 spans 14 residues. CDR1 is MDHEN, CDR2 SYDVKM, per germline. The CDR3 DNA sequence: TGTGCCAGCAGGGTGGGGGGGCGACTTGAAAAACTGTTTTTT. Amino acid sequence: CASRVGGRLEKLFF.

The CDR3 region is CASSFTSGSQQWQYF. CDR3 nucleotide sequence: TGCGCCAGCAGCTTTACTAGCGGGAGCCAACAATGGCAGTACTTC. The gene calls are TRBV5-1 and TRBJ2-7; 11 bases line up with TRBD2. CDR3 length: 15 amino acids. Germline-derived CDR1 and CDR2 are SGHRS and YFSETQ. The ends lost 2 bases at V and 9 bases at J; junction bases unmatched: 10.

The chain recombines TRBV19 with TRBJ1-1; D is uncertain. From germline, CDR1 is LNHDA and CDR2 SQIVND (reference sequence). The CDR3 sequence is 13 residues long. Trimming pared 8 bases from V and 0 bases from J, leaving 10 bases between. DNA of the CDR3: TGTGCCAGTCTGGGCCTATTGAACACTGAAGCTTTCTTT. Amino acid sequence: CASLGLLNTEAFF.

This chain connects TRBV7-9 to TRBJ1-2; D call uncertain. CDR1 and CDR2 from the germline V gene are SEHNR and FQNEAQ (reference sequence). CDR3 size: 15 residues. V was pared by 5 bases and J by 4 bases, with 17 bases between. CDR3 in amino acids: CASSPPEGVSYGYTF. CDR3 bases: TGTGCCAGCAGCCCCCCCGAGGGTGTTAGCTATGGCTACACCTTC.

The gene calls are TRBV27 and TRBJ2-7; tentatively, D is TRBD1 (6 bases). Trimming took off 3 bases at V and 5 bases at J, with 11 bases between the two ends. This CDR3 contains 13 residues. CDR1 is MNHEY, CDR2 SMNVEV, per germline (reference sequence). The CDR3: CASSFRNRDEQYF. CDR3 in DNA: TGTGCCAGCAGTTTTAGGAACAGGGACGAGCAGTACTTC.